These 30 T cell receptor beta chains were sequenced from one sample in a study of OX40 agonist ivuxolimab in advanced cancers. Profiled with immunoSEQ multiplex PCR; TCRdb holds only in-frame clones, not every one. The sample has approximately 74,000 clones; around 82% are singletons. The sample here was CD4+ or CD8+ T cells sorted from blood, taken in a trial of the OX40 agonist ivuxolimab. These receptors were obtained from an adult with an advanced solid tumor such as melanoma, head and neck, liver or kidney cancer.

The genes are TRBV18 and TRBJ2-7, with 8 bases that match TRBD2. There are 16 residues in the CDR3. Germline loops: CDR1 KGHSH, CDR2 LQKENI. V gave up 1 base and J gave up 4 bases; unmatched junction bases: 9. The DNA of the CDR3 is TGTGCCAGCTCACCACTTCTAAGCGGGAGTGTTTACGAGCAGTACTTC. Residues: CASSPLLSGSVYEQYF.

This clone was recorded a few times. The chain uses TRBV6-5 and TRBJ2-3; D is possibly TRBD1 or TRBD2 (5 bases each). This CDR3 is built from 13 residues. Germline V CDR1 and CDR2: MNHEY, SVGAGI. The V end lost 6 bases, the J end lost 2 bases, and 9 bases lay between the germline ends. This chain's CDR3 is CASRGTDTDTQYF. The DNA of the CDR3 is TGTGCCAGCAGAGGGACGGACACAGATACGCAGTATTTT.

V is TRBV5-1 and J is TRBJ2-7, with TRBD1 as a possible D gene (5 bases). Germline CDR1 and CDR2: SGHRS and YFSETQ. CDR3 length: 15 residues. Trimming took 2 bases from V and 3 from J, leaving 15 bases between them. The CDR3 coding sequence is TGCGCCAGCAGCTTCCAGCCTAGTCAGGGCTACGAGCAGTACTTC. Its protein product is CASSFQPSQGYEQYF. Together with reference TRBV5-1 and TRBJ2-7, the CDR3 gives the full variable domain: KAGVTQTPRYLIKTRGQQVTLSCSPISGHRSVSWYQQTPGQGLQFLFEYFSETQRNKGNFPGRFSGRQFSNSRSEMNVSTLELGDSALYLCASSFQPSQGYEQYFGPGTRLTVT.

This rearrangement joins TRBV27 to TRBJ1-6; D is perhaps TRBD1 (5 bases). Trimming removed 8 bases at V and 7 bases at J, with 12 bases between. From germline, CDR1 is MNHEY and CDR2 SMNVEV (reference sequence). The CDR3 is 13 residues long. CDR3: CASHRDGNSPLHF. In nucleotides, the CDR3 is TGTGCCAGCCACCGGGACGGAAATTCACCCCTCCACTTT.

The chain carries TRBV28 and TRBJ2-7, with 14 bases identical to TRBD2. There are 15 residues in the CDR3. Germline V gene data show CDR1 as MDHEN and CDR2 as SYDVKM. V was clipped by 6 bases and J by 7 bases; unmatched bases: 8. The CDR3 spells CASSSGLAGGVEQYF. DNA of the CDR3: TGTGCCAGCAGCTCAGGACTAGCGGGGGGAGTTGAGCAGTACTTC.

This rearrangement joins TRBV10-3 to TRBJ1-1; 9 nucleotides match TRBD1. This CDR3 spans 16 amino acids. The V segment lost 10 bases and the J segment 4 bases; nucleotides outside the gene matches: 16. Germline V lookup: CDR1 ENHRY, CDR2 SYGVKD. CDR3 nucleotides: TGTGCCACTACGACCGGGACAGGGCGAGGCGTCACTGAAGCTTTCTTT. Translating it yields CATTTGTGRGVTEAFF.

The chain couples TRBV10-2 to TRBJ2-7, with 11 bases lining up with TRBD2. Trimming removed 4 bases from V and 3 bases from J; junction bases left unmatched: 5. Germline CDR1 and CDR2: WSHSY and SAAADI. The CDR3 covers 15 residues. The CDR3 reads CASSAMTSGNYEQYF. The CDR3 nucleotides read TGCGCCAGCAGTGCCATGACTAGCGGGAACTACGAGCAGTACTTC.

The CDR3 protein is CASLPLGQGGDTEAFF. Here the CDR3 DNA reads TGTGCCAGCCTTCCGCTAGGACAGGGAGGGGATACTGAAGCTTTCTTT. The gene calls are TRBV27 and TRBJ1-1; TRBD1 matches at 8 bases. The CDR3 length is 16 residues. Trimming at V came to 8 bases and at J to 5 bases, leaving 16 bases not matched to a gene. Looked up from germline, CDR1 is MNHEY and CDR2 is SMNVEV (reference sequence).

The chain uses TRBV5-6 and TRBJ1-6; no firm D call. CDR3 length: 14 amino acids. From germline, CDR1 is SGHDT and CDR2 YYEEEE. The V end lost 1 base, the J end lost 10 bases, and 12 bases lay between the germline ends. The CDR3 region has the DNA TGTGCCAGCAGCTTGAAGGGTTTAGGATCACCCCTCCACTTT. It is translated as CASSLKGLGSPLHF.

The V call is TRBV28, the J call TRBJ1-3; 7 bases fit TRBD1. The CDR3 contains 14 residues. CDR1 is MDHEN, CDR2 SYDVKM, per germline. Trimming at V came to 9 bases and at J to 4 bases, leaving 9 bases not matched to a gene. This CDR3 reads CASFPQGGGNTIYF. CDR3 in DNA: TGTGCCAGTTTCCCCCAGGGGGGAGGAAACACCATATATTTT.

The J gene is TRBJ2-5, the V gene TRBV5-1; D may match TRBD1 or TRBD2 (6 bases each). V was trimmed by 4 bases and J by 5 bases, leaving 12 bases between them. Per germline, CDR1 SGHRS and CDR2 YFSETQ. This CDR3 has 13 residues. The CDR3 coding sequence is TGCGCCAGCAGCACGGTAGGGGGGGAGACCCAGTACTTC. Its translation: CASSTVGGETQYF.

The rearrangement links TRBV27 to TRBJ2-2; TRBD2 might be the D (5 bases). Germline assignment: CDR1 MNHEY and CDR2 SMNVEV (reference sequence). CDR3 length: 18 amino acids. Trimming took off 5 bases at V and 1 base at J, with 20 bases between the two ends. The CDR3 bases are TGTGCCAGCAGTCTCCTCGGACTCGCAAGACGGAACACCGGGGAGCTGTTTTTT. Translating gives CASSLLGLARRNTGELFF.

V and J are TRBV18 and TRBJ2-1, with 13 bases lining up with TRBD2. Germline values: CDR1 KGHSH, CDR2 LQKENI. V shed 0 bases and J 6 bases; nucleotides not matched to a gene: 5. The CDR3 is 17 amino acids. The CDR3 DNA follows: TGTGCCAGCTCACCACCTGGTGGGACTAGCGGGATCAATGAGCAGTTCTTC. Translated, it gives CASSPPGGTSGINEQFF.

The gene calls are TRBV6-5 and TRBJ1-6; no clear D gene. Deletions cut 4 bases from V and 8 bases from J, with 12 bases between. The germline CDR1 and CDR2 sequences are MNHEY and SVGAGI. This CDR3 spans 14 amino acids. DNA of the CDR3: TGTGCCAGCAGTTGGTCCGGGTTGGATTCACCCCTCCACTTT. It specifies CASSWSGLDSPLHF.

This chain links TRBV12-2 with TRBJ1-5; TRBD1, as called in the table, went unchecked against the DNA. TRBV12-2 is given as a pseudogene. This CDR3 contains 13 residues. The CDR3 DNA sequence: TGTGCAAGTCGAGCAGGATCCAATCAGCCCCAGCATTTT. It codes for CASRAGSNQPQHF.

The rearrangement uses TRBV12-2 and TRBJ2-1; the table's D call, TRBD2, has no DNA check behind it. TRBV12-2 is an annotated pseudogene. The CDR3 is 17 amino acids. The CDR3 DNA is TGTGCAAGTCGCTTAGCGAACACCCGGGGATCCTACAATGAGCAGTTCTTC. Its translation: CASRLANTRGSYNEQFF.

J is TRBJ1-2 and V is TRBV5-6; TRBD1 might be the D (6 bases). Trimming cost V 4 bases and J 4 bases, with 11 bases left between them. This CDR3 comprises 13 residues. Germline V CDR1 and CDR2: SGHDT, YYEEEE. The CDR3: CASSPGQSYGYTF. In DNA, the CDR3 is TGTGCCAGCAGCCCCGGACAGTCCTATGGCTACACCTTC.

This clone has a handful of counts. The CDR3 sequence is CASSFAAGDHEQYF. The CDR3 coding sequence is TGTGCCAGCAGCTTCGCGGCGGGAGATCACGAGCAGTACTTC. The chain links TRBV7-2 to TRBJ2-7; 7 positions agree with TRBD2. The CDR3 runs to 14 residues. V lost 3 bases, J lost 5 bases, and 7 bases stayed unmatched. CDR1 is SGHTA and CDR2 is FQGNSA in the germline V gene.

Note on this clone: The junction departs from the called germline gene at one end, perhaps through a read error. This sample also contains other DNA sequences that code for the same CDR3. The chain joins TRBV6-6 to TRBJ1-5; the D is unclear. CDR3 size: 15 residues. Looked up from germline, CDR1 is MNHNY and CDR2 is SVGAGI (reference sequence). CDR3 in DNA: TGCGCCAGCAGTTATTCGGACTCTCGGTATCAGCCCCAGCATTTT. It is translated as CASSYSDSRYQPQHF.

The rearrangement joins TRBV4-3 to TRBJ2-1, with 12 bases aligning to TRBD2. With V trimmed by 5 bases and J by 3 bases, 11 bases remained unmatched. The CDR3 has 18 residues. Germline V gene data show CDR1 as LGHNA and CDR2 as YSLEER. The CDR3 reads CASSTLAGGPMDYNEQFF. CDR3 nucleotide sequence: TGCGCCAGCAGCACGCTAGCGGGGGGGCCAATGGACTACAATGAGCAGTTCTTC.

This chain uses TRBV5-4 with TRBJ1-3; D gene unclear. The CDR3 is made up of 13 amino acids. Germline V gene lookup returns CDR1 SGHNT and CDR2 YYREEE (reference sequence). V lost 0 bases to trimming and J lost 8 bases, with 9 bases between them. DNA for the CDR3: TGTGCCAGCAGCTTGGACACCTTAGACACCATATATTTT. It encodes CASSLDTLDTIYF.

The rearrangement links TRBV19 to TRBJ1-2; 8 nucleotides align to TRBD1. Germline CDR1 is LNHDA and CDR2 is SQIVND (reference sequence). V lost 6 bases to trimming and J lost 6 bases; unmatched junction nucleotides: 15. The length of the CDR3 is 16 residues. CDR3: CASSRGQGQGENGYTF. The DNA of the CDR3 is TGTGCCAGTAGCCGCGGACAGGGACAAGGGGAAAATGGCTACACCTTC.

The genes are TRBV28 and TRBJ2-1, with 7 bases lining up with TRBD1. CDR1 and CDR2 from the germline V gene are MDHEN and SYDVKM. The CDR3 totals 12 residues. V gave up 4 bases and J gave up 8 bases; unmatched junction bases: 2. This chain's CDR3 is CASSSQGYEQFF. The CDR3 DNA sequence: TGTGCCAGCAGTTCACAGGGGTATGAGCAGTTCTTC.

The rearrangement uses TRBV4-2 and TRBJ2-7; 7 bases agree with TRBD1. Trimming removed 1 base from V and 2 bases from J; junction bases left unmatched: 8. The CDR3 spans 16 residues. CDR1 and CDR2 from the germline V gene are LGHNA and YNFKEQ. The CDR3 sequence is CASSQGEQGLAYEQYF. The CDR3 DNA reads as TGTGCCAGCAGCCAAGGGGAACAGGGGCTAGCCTACGAGCAGTACTTC.

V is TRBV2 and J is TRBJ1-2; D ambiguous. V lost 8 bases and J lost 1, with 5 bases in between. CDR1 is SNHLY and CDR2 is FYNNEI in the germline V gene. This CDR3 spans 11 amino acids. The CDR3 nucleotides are TGTGCCAGCGAACTTAACTATGGCTACACCTTC. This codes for CASELNYGYTF.

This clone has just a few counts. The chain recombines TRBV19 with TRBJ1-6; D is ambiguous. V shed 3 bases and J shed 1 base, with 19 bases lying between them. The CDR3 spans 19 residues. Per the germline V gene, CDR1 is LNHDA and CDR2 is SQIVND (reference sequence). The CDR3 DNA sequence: TGTGCCAGTAGTATTGGTCAACTTCAGCGGGCGTCCTATAATTCACCCCTCCACTTT. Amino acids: CASSIGQLQRASYNSPLHF.

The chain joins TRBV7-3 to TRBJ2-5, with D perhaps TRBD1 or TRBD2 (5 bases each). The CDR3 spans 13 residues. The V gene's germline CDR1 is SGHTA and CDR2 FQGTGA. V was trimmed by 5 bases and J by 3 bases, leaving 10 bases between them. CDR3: CASSPGAEETQYF. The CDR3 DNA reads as TGTGCCAGCAGCCCCGGGGCTGAAGAGACCCAGTACTTC.

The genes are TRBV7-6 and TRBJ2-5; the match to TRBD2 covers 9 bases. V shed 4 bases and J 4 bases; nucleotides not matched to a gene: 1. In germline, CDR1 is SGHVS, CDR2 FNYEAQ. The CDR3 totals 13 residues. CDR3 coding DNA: TGTGCCAGCAGCTCGGGACTAGCAGAGACCCAGTACTTC. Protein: CASSSGLAETQYF. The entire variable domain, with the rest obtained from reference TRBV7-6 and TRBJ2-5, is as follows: GAGVSQSPRYKVTKRGQDVALRCDPISGHVSLYWYRQALGQGPEFLTYFNYEAQQDKSGLPNDRFSAERPEGSISTLTIQRTEQRDSAMYRCASSSGLAETQYFGPGTRLLVL.

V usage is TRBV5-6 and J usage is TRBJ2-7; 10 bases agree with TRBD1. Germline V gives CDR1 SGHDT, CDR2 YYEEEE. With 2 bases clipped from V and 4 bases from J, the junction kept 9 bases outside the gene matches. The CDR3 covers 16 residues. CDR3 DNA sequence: TGTGCCAGCAGCTTTTCCTCGGGACAGGGGAGATACGAGCAGTACTTC. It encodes CASSFSSGQGRYEQYF.

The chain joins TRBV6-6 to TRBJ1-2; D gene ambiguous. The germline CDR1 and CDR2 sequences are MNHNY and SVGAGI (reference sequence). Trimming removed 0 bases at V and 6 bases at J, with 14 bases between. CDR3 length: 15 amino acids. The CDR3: CASSYSADQWDGYTF. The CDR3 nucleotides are TGTGCCAGCAGTTACTCAGCAGATCAATGGGATGGCTACACCTTC.